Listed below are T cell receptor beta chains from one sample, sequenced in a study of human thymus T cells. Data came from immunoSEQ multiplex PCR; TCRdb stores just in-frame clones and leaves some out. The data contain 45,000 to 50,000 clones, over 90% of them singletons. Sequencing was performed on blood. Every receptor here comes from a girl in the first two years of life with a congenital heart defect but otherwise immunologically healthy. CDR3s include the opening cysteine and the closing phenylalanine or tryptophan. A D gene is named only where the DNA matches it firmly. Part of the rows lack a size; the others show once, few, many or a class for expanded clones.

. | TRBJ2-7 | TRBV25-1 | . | TGTGCCAGCAGTGATAGGTGGTCCGAGCAGTACTTC | CASSDRWSEQYF
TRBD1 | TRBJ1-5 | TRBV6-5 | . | TGTGCCAGCAGAGGACAGGGCCATCAGCCCCAGCATTTT | CASRGQGHQPQHF
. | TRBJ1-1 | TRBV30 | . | TGTGCCTGGAGCTTCGGGCTCACTGAAGCTTTCTTT | CAWSFGLTEAFF
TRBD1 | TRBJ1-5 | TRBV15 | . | TGTGCCACCAGCAGGGACAGGGGGAGCAATCAGCCCCAGCATTTT | CATSRDRGSNQPQHF
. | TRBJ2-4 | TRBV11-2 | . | TGTGCCAGCAGCTTAGATCGGGGTCCGAGAAACGGCATTCAGTACTTC | CASSLDRGPRNGIQYF
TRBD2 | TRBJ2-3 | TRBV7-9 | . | TGTGCCAGCAACATAAGGAGGGGGACTAGCGGCACAGATACGCAGTATTTT | CASNIRRGTSGTDTQYF
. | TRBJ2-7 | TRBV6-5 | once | TGTGCCAGCAGTCCCCCAGGGACCTACGAGCAGTACTTC | CASSPPGTYEQYF
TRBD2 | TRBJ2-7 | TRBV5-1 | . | TGCGCCAGCAGCCCGGCAGAACTAGCGGGAGTTTACGAGCAGTACTTC | CASSPAELAGVYEQYF
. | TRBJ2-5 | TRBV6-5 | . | TGTGCCAGCAGACGGACCCTAGGGGAGACCCAGTACTTC | CASRRTLGETQYF
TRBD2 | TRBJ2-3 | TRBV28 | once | TGTGCCAGCAGTTCAGCGGGAGTGGGACTTAGCACAGATACGCAGTATTTT | CASSSAGVGLSTDTQYF
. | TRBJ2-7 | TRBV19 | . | TGTGCCAGTAGTGGGGAGGAGTACGAGCAGTACTTC | CASSGEEYEQYF
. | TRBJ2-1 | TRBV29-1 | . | TGCAGCGTTGGGTCTAGGGGCAACAATGAGCAGTTCTTC | CSVGSRGNNEQFF
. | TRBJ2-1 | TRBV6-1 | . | TGTGCCAGCAGTGAAGCAGCCCCTAATGGTGTGCAGTTCTTC | CASSEAAPNGVQFF
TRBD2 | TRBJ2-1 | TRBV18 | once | TGTGCCAGCTCACCACCCGGGGGGAATGAGCAGTTCTTC | CASSPPGGNEQFF
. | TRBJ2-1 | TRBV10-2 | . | TGCGCCAGCGGGGGGGCGTACAATGAGCAGTTCTTC | CASGGAYNEQFF
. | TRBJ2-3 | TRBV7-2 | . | TGTGCCAGCAGCCTTCCCATTATTGGCGGTCAGCGGCCAGATACGCAGTATTTT | CASSLPIIGGQRPDTQYF
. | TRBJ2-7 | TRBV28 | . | TGTGCCAGCAGTGGATTTCGGGCGTTAAACTTCTACGAGCAGTACTTC | CASSGFRALNFYEQYF
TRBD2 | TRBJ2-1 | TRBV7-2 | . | TGTGCCAGCAGCTTCCGATCGGCGGGAGGCAATGAGCAGTTCTTC | CASSFRSAGGNEQFF
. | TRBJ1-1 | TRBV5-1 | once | TGCGCCAGCAGCTTGGCGGGTTTCAGCACTGAAGCTTTCTTT | CASSLAGFSTEAFF
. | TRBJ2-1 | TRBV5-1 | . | TGCGCCAGCAGGACCCAGGTGTCAACCTACAATGAGCAGTTCTTC | CASRTQVSTYNEQFF
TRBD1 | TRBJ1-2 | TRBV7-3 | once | TGTGCCAGCAGGGATTCCAGGGGGCGCCATGGCTACACCTTC | CASRDSRGRHGYTF
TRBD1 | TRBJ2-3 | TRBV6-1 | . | TGTGCCAGCGCCCGGGACAGGGGACCAGATACGCAGTATTTT | CASARDRGPDTQYF
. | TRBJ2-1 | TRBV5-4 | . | TGTGCCAGCAGCCCCAAGGATCAGGTTGGAAAGCAGTTCTTC | CASSPKDQVGKQFF
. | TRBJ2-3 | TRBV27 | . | TGTGCCACCTTAGTTCCGCGGACAGATACGCAGTATTTT | CATLVPRTDTQYF
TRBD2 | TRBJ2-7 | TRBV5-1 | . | TGCGCCAGCAGCATACTAGCGGGACTAGCGGTCTACGAGCAGTACTTC | CASSILAGLAVYEQYF
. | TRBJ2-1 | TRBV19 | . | TGTGCCAGTAGTATAAAGGTCATATTGGGGTATGAGCAGTTCTTC | CASSIKVILGYEQFF
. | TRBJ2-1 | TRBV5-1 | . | TGCGCCAGCAGCTTGGCGAATGAGCAGTTCTTC | CASSLANEQFF
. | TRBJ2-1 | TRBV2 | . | TGTGCCAGCAGTGAATGGGCGAAAGGGGATGAGCAGTTCTTC | CASSEWAKGDEQFF
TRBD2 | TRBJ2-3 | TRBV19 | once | TGTGCCAGTAGTCCCACTAGCGGGAGTTTATCGACAGATACGCAGTATTTT | CASSPTSGSLSTDTQYF
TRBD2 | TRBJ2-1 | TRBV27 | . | TGTGCCAGCAGTTTCCGCCAATCTAGCGGGGTACCCTACAATGAGCAGTTCTTC | CASSFRQSSGVPYNEQFF
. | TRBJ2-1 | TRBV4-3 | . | TGCGCCAGCAGCCAAGTTAGGCGGGAGCAGTTCTTC | CASSQVRREQFF
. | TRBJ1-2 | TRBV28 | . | TGTGCCAGCAGTTCAACAGGGTTCCCCTTCTATGGCTACACCTTC | CASSSTGFPFYGYTF
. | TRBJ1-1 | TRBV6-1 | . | TGTGCCAGCAGTGCGGTCAGGGACACTGAAGCTTTCTTT | CASSAVRDTEAFF
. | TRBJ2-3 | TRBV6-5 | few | TGTGCCAGCAGTTACTCGATGCCCACAGATACGCAGTATTTT | CASSYSMPTDTQYF
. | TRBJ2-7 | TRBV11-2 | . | TGTGCCAGCAGCCGCTCGGGTCCCTACGAGCAGTACTTC | CASSRSGPYEQYF
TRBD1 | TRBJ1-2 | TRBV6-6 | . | TGTGCCAGCAGTTACTATGTCGGGACAGCTCTCCAAGGCTACACCTTC | CASSYYVGTALQGYTF
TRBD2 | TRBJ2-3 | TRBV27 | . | TGTGCCAGCAGAGCCCGACTAGCGGCAGATACGCAGTATTTT | CASRARLAADTQYF
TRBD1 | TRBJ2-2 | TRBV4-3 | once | TGCGCCAGCAGCCAAAAATGGACAGGTACAGGGGAGCTGTTTTTT | CASSQKWTGTGELFF
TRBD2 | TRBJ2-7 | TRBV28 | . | TGTGCCAGCAGTCCTGGGACTAGCGGGACCCACGAGCAGTACTTC | CASSPGTSGTHEQYF
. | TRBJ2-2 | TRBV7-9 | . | TGTGCCAGCAGCCCCCTTCCTTACACCGGGGAGCTGTTTTTT | CASSPLPYTGELFF
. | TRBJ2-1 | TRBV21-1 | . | TGTGCCAGCAGCAATGACTTACGGGTGAGCTCCTACAATGAGCAGTTCTTC | CASSNDLRVSSYNEQFF
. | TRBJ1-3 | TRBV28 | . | TGTGCCAGCAGAGACCCCGGGTTCTCTGGAAACACCATATATTTT | CASRDPGFSGNTIYF
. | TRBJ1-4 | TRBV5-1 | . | TGCGCCAGCAGCTTGTTAGGGAGGGATGAAAAACTGTTTTTT | CASSLLGRDEKLFF
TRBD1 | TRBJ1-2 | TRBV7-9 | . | TGTGCCAGCAGCCTTGGACAGGGGAGCTATGGCTACACCTTC | CASSLGQGSYGYTF
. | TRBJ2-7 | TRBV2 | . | TGTGCCAGCAGTGTGGGGCAGGGTGGGACCTACGAGCAGTACTTC | CASSVGQGGTYEQYF
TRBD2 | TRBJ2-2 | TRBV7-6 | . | TGTGCCAGCAGCGCGGCCGGGACTAGGACCGGGGAGCTGTTTTTT | CASSAAGTRTGELFF
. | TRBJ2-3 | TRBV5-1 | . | TGCGCCAGCAGCTTGGTTAGGTCCGCAGATACGCAGTATTTT | CASSLVRSADTQYF
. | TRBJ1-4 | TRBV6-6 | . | TGTGCCAGCAGTCCCGCCCCGCCCGGGGGTGGTGAAAAACTGTTTTTT | CASSPAPPGGGEKLFF